Following are 23 T cell receptor beta chains from one sample sequenced in a study of blood T cell repertoires in COVID-19. This table comes from immunoSEQ multiplex PCR, and its TCRdb copy is limited to in-frame clones, with some not included. The table includes a few hundred thousand clones, about 88% detected once. The sequenced sample consisted of PBMCs or T cells enriched from blood (not recorded which). These receptors were obtained from a woman aged 25-40 years who had recovered from COVID-19.

This sequence joins TRBV28 and TRBJ2-4; 9 nucleotides agree with TRBD2. Trimming at V came to 4 bases and at J to 2 bases, leaving 6 bases not matched to a gene. Looked up from germline, CDR1 is MDHEN and CDR2 is SYDVKM. There are 16 residues in the CDR3. In DNA, the CDR3 is TGTGCCAGCAGTTCATCGCGGGGGGGCTCCAAAAACATTCAGTACTTC. This gives the protein CASSSSRGGSKNIQYF.

J is TRBJ2-4 and V is TRBV14; maybe TRBD2 (5 bases). Germline lookup yields CDR1 SGHDN and CDR2 FVKESK. The V gene lost 4 bases and the J gene lost 1 base, with 17 bases spanning the gap. There are 17 residues in the CDR3. The chain's CDR3 is CASSPRSPGGAKNIQYF. CDR3 nucleotide sequence: TGTGCCAGCAGCCCCCGGTCCCCCGGCGGGGCCAAAAACATTCAGTACTTC.

The chain uses TRBV3-1 (or the pseudogene TRBV3-2) and TRBJ2-3; D gene uncertain. This CDR3 is 14 amino acids long. The germline V gene encodes CDR1 LGHDT and CDR2 YNNKEL (reference sequence). The germline V and J ends were trimmed by 6 bases and 1 base, with 11 bases remaining between them. In nucleotides, the CDR3 is TGTGCCAGCAGACGCGGAGAGGGCACAGATACGCAGTATTTT. It yields the protein CASRRGEGTDTQYF.

This sequence joins TRBV28 and TRBJ1-2; a possible D gene is TRBD1 (6 bases). Looked up from germline, CDR1 is MDHEN and CDR2 is SYDVKM. The CDR3 runs 17 residues. Trimming stripped 4 bases from V and 2 bases from J, with 20 bases between. The CDR3 DNA reads as TGTGCCAGCAGTTCACCCGCGGCGGGGGGCGAAAACTATGGCTACACCTTC. It encodes CASSSPAAGGENYGYTF.

The chain has TRBV3-1 (or the pseudogene TRBV3-2) and TRBJ1-6; tentative D call: TRBD1 (5 bases). This CDR3 spans 15 amino acids. Trimming took off 6 bases at V and 6 bases at J, with 15 bases between the two ends. Germline V gene sequence: CDR1 LGHDT, CDR2 YNNKEL (reference sequence). The CDR3 DNA is TGTGCCAGCAGTACAGGCGCCCCCTTTAATTCACCCCTCCACTTT. It is translated as CASSTGAPFNSPLHF.

Remarks on this clone: Its ends do not fully match the called genes, so a read error is possible. The genes are TRBV5-6 and TRBJ1-1; TRBD1 agrees at 8 bases. The CDR3 is 14 amino acids. CDR1 and CDR2 (germline): SGHDT, YYEEEE. CDR3 protein: CASSSTGVKTEAFF. Written as DNA, the CDR3 is TGTGCCAGCAGCTCGACAGGGGTGAAAACTGAAGCTTTCTTT.

The J gene is TRBJ1-4, the V gene TRBV24-1; D is unresolved. V shed 3 bases and J shed 5 bases, with 3 bases lying between them. This CDR3 has 12 amino acids. Germline V gives CDR1 KGHDR, CDR2 SFDVKD. The CDR3 loop is CATSDPNEKLFF. CDR3 sequence (DNA): TGTGCCACCAGTGATCCAAATGAAAAACTGTTTTTT.

The chain employs TRBV7-2 and TRBJ2-5; D might be TRBD2 (6 bases). The V end lost 3 bases, the J end lost 6 bases, and 20 bases lay between the germline ends. The length of the CDR3 is 16 residues. Germline V gives CDR1 SGHTA, CDR2 FQGNSA. The CDR3 is CASSLAGINLHQTQYF. The CDR3 DNA reads as TGTGCCAGCAGCTTGGCGGGGATTAACCTTCATCAGACCCAGTACTTC.

The gene calls are TRBV6-1 and TRBJ2-4, with TRBD1 identical over 7 bases. Germline assignment: CDR1 MNHNS and CDR2 SASEGT. The V and J ends lost 2 bases and 1 base, in that order; junction bases with no gene match: 2. The CDR3 is 15 residues long. In DNA, the CDR3 is TGTGCCAGCAGTGAACAGGGGGTGGCCAAAAACATTCAGTACTTC. Residues: CASSEQGVAKNIQYF.

This chain links TRBV6-4 with TRBJ2-7; tentatively, D is TRBD2 (5 bases). Looked up from germline, CDR1 is MRHNA and CDR2 is SNTAGT. There are 15 residues in the CDR3. The V and J ends lost 2 bases and 8 bases respectively, with 19 bases between them. The CDR3 loop is CASSDTPGSPKKQYF. DNA of the CDR3: TGTGCCAGCAGTGACACGCCGGGATCCCCTAAGAAGCAGTACTTC.

V gene TRBV7-9 combines with J gene TRBJ1-2; 10 bases align to TRBD1. The J segment lost 13 bases and the V segment lost 1 base, leaving 6 bases of the junction unmatched. CDR3 length: 13 amino acids. Germline values: CDR1 SEHNR, CDR2 FQNEAQ (reference sequence). In DNA, the CDR3 is TGTGCCAGCAGCTTAGGGGACAGGGGCCATTCCACCTTC. Its translation is CASSLGDRGHSTF.

The chain has TRBV28 and TRBJ1-2; D is possibly TRBD1 (6 bases). Looked up from germline, CDR1 is MDHEN and CDR2 is SYDVKM. The CDR3 has 19 amino acids. V lost 0 bases and J lost 4, with 24 bases in between. The CDR3 DNA sequence: TGTGCCAGCAGTTTATGGATCTCACAGGGAAGGCTTGGCCCCTATGGCTACACCTTC. This encodes CASSLWISQGRLGPYGYTF.

This clone was detected once. The chain joins TRBV5-6 to TRBJ1-2; 7 bases line up with TRBD1. The CDR3 consists of 17 residues. Trimming removed 3 bases from V and 6 bases from J; junction bases left unmatched: 17. Germline loops: CDR1 SGHDT, CDR2 YYEEEE. This CDR3 reads CASSWDPTGFGRDGYTF. As DNA, the CDR3 is TGTGCCAGCAGCTGGGACCCGACAGGGTTTGGTCGCGATGGCTACACCTTC.

The gene calls are TRBV25-1 and TRBJ1-4; 7 positions match TRBD1. The CDR3 has 15 amino acids. Trimming took 6 bases from V and 1 from J; bases not matched to a gene: 5. Per the germline V gene, CDR1 is MGHDK and CDR2 is SYGVNS. The CDR3 protein is CASRQGLVTNEKLFF. Written as DNA, the CDR3 is TGTGCCAGCAGACAGGGGTTGGTAACTAATGAAAAACTGTTTTTT.

The chain recombines TRBV2 with TRBJ1-3; 7 nucleotides agree with TRBD1. CDR1 is SNHLY and CDR2 is FYNNEI in the germline V gene. Losses at the gene ends were 6 bases for V and 0 bases for J; bases not matched to a gene: 5. The CDR3 consists of 15 residues. CDR3 nucleotides: TGTGCCAGCAGCCCCGGGACAGCCTCTGGAAACACCATATATTTT. Its translation: CASSPGTASGNTIYF.

The chain recombines TRBV6-2 or TRBV6-3 with TRBJ1-1, with D hard to call. Trimming left V 2 bases short and J 1 base short, with 5 bases between. Germline CDR1 is MNHEY and CDR2 is SVGEGT. CDR3 size: 13 residues. DNA of the CDR3: TGTGCCAGCAGTTACCGGGGGAACACTGAAGCTTTCTTT. As protein: CASSYRGNTEAFF.

This chain uses TRBV18 with TRBJ1-5; TRBD1 is a possible D gene (6 bases). CDR3 size: 16 residues. Germline V gene sequence: CDR1 KGHSH, CDR2 LQKENI. Trimming took 3 bases from V and 5 from J, leaving 17 bases between them. CDR3 DNA: TGTGCCAGCTCACCCGTGAACAGGGTGGGCGATCAGCCCCAGCATTTT. It specifies CASSPVNRVGDQPQHF.

The chain recombines TRBV6-5 with TRBJ1-1; weak D call: TRBD1 (6 bases). Trimming left V 0 bases short and J 6 bases short, with 11 bases between. This CDR3 region has 14 residues. Germline assignment: CDR1 MNHEY and CDR2 SVGAGI. CDR3 bases: TGTGCCAGCAGTTACTCGGGGGGGCGGGCTGAAGCTTTCTTT. Its protein product is CASSYSGGRAEAFF.

The chain joins TRBV5-4 to TRBJ1-4; D ambiguous. Germline V lookup: CDR1 SGHNT, CDR2 YYREEE (reference sequence). The CDR3 runs 16 residues. Trimming took off 3 bases at V and 1 base at J, with 13 bases between the two ends. CDR3: CASSSGRGGTNEKLFF. The CDR3, as DNA: TGTGCCAGCAGCTCCGGGCGTGGAGGAACTAATGAAAAACTGTTTTTT. Full variable domain (missing parts from reference TRBV5-4 and TRBJ1-4): ETGVTQSPTHLIKTRGQQVTLRCSSQSGHNTVSWYQQALGQGPQFIFQYYREEENGRGNFPPRFSGLQFPNYSSELNVNALELDDSALYLCASSSGRGGTNEKLFFGSGTQLSVL.

The chain combines TRBV4-3 with TRBJ1-6, with D tentatively TRBD1 (5 bases). This CDR3 has 15 amino acids. V lost 0 bases to trimming and J lost 7 bases, with 10 bases between them. From germline, CDR1 is LGHNA and CDR2 YSLEER. The CDR3 sequence is CASSQDATANSPLHF. The CDR3 coding sequence is TGCGCCAGCAGCCAAGATGCGACAGCGAATTCACCCCTCCACTTT.

The rearrangement links TRBV5-1 to TRBJ1-1, with D possibly matching TRBD1 (6 bases). Per the germline V gene, CDR1 is SGHRS and CDR2 is YFSETQ. Trimming removed 0 bases from V and 5 bases from J, with 11 bases in between. The CDR3 consists of 14 residues. The CDR3 sequence is CASSLETGLTEAFF. Written as DNA, the CDR3 is TGCGCCAGCAGCTTGGAAACAGGGCTTACTGAAGCTTTCTTT.

This clone was picked up a small number of times. The chain carries TRBV7-2 and TRBJ1-1, with a tentative D call TRBD1 (5 bases). The CDR3 length is 11 residues. Germline V gene data show CDR1 as SGHTA and CDR2 as FQGNSA. The V gene lost 7 bases and the J gene lost 11 bases, with 14 bases spanning the gap. The CDR3 spells CASTLGVTAFF. In nucleotides, the CDR3 is TGTGCCAGCACCCTAGGGGTAACGGCTTTCTTT.

This clone was counted once. The sample has other DNA sequences that encode this CDR3 too. This chain uses TRBV30 with TRBJ1-1; D may be TRBD1 (5 bases). The V and J ends lost 3 bases and 1 base respectively, with 12 bases between them. Germline V gene data show CDR1 as GTSNPN and CDR2 as SVGIG (reference sequence). This CDR3 is built from 14 residues. Written as DNA, the CDR3 is TGTGCCTGGAGGGTGGGGCAGCCGAACACTGAAGCTTTCTTT. It translates to CAWRVGQPNTEAFF.